The source of this TCR beta chain is a study of CD8 T cells in Susac syndrome. As for this clonotype: Its antigen is as yet unknown.

The RNA input was about 0.5 to 1 ug, and it was reverse transcribed with random hexamers. Amplification of TCR beta CDR3 by immunoSEQ multiplex PCR spanned 54 Vbeta and 13 Jbeta. One entry per CDR3 protein, called by TCRdb with MiXCR from the immunoSEQ multiplex PCR reads. Of about 150,000 distinct CDR3 sequences detected, roughly 95% appear once; the ten largest clones hold 0.14% to 0.15%. Study results and limitations: The study's TCR sequencing and HLA analysis drew on a certain number of individuals. That number was acknowledged as relatively small.

Sequencing used CD8+ T cells from PBMCs. This clonotype originated in a human donor with multiple sclerosis.

CDR3 nucleotides: TGCAGTGCTAGACTGGGACAGGGGATTCGCTATGGCTACACCTTC. It yields the protein CSARLGQGIRYGYTF. The rearrangement uses TRBV20-1 and TRBJ1-2, with TRBD1 identical over 10 bases. CDR1 and CDR2 (germline): DFQATT, SNEGSKA (reference sequence). The junction had 7 bases not matched to a gene; V was cut back by 2 bases and J by 4 bases. The CDR3 extends over 15 amino acids.